The 5 T cell receptor beta chains below come from one sample, sequenced in a study of T cell responses to AZD1222 COVID-19 vaccine. Sequenced by immunoSEQ multiplex PCR; TCRdb stores in-frame clones only, minus some. The data hold approximately 73,000 clones, with roughly 84% observed a single time. The material sequenced was peripheral blood, taken on day 0 of AZD1222 vaccination. The source of these receptors is an adult in good health.

This rearrangement joins TRBV6-2 or TRBV6-3 to TRBJ1-5, with 7 positions matching TRBD1. The CDR3 has 16 residues. V shed 5 bases and J 6 bases; nucleotides not matched to a gene: 13. Germline V CDR1 and CDR2: MNHEY, SVGEGT. The CDR3 DNA is TGTGCCAGCAGTCAGGGGGGATGGCGGGTAGGTCAGCCCCAGCATTTT. Its protein product is CASSQGGWRVGQPQHF.

This rearrangement joins TRBV7-9 to TRBJ1-1; D uncertain. The CDR3 has 12 amino acids. From germline, CDR1 is SEHNR and CDR2 FQNEAQ (reference sequence). V was clipped by 2 bases and J by 5 bases, with 6 bases between them. Here the CDR3 DNA reads TGTGCCAGCAGCTTAATCCAGACTGAAGCTTTCTTT. Protein: CASSLIQTEAFF.

This clone turned up a few times. V usage is TRBV18 and J usage is TRBJ2-7; 10 bases map to TRBD2. The CDR3 has 14 residues. Germline values: CDR1 KGHSH, CDR2 LQKENI. Germline trimming cut 6 bases from V and 2 bases from J; bases unmatched to any gene: 4. CDR3 in DNA: TGTGCCAGCTCCCAGAGCGGGGGGGCCTACGAGCAGTACTTC. Its translation: CASSQSGGAYEQYF.

The chain is built from TRBV7-2 and TRBJ2-2; D uncertain. With 2 bases removed from V and 5 bases from J, the gap between germline ends came to 15 bases. There are 16 residues in the CDR3. Germline CDR1 SGHTA, CDR2 FQGNSA. The CDR3 loop reads CASSLQQTPRTGELFF. The CDR3 DNA is TGTGCCAGCAGCTTACAACAAACCCCCAGAACCGGGGAGCTGTTTTTT.

This chain links TRBV4-2 with TRBJ2-1, with TRBD2 matching over 10 bases. CDR3 length equals 15 residues. CDR1 is LGHNA, CDR2 YNFKEQ, per germline. With V trimmed by 1 base and J by 7 bases, 4 bases remained unmatched. DNA for the CDR3: TGTGCCAGCAGCCAAGCCAGCGGGGGGGTAAATGAGCAGTTCTTC. Its protein is CASSQASGGVNEQFF.